This T cell receptor beta chain comes out of a study of PD-1 blockade in classical Hodgkin lymphoma. Study-wide background: Patients were administered nivolumab (3 mg/kg intravenously) every 2 weeks.

The CDR3 totals 14 residues. V lost 5 bases and J 5 bases, leaving 13 bases between the germline ends. The V gene's germline CDR1 is SGHTA and CDR2 FQGTGA. The time point is: cycle 4 day 1 (C4D1), after around six weeks of nivolumab. All trial patients relapsed after autologous stem cell transplantation. Profiling relied on immunoSEQ multiplex PCR, and the TCRdb table lists in-frame clones only, not all of them. The table has 100,000 or so clones, 90% seen once. This chain connects TRBV7-3 to TRBJ2-1; D gene ambiguous. The source is a human donor with classical Hodgkin lymphoma. Sequenced material: peripheral blood mononuclear cells (PBMCs), taken before the fourth cycle of nivolumab. The CDR3 coding sequence is TGTGCCAGCAGCCCCTCCAACAACCACAATGAGCAGTTCTTC. Its translation is CASSPSNNHNEQFF.